Here is one TCR beta chain with its context. What it recognizes is unknown. The sample comes from a study of shared clonotypes between healthy human individuals. The CDR3 loop spans 16 amino acids. Per germline, CDR1 SGHRS and CDR2 YFSETQ. V trimming: 0 bases; J trimming: 4 bases; junction bases outside the gene matches: 5. Using about 220 ng DNA, 25,000 to 35,000 T cell genomes, the sorted-subset replicate PCRs were run. Only in-frame clones appear in the TCRdb table, and some are missing; sequencing was by immunoSEQ multiplex PCR. The sample consists of 1,500,000 or so clones, 98% of them appearing once. Study-wide results and limits: Researchers found naive subsets generally carried larger estimated richness than memory subsets.

The chain couples TRBV5-1 to TRBJ2-1; 9 nucleotides align to TRBD2. The sequence came from a man aged 25-45 years in good health. The sequenced material came from naive CD4+ T cells sorted from blood. Subset: CD45RA+ positively selected. CDR3 protein: CASSLDPSGNYNEQFF. The CDR3 bases are TGCGCCAGCAGCTTGGATCCTAGCGGGAATTACAATGAGCAGTTCTTC.